What follows are 21 T cell receptor beta chains derived from one specimen sequenced in a study of blood T cell repertoires in COVID-19. Measured with immunoSEQ multiplex PCR; TCRdb has only the in-frame clones, and not every one. The repertoire holds approximately 38,000 clones, with around 96% as singletons. The sequenced material came from peripheral blood. The source of these receptors is a human donor with active COVID-19. The donor label of this sample is uncertain.

CDR3 nucleotides: TGTGCCAGCAGCGGACCGGGACAGGGACTTAACACCATATATTTT. Translated, it gives CASSGPGQGLNTIYF. V and J are TRBV11-3 and TRBJ1-3; 9 bases match TRBD1. The germline V gene has CDR1 SGHNT and CDR2 YENEEA. V shed 5 bases and J 7 bases; nucleotides not matched to a gene: 9. The CDR3 runs 15 residues.

The chain links TRBV5-5 to TRBJ1-1; a possible D gene is TRBD1 (5 bases). This CDR3 is 14 amino acids long. Germline CDR1 is SGHKS and CDR2 is YYEKEE (reference sequence). Trimming took off 0 bases at V and 6 bases at J, with 12 bases between the two ends. CDR3 sequence (DNA): TGTGCCAGCAGCTTGGAGCAGGGACTCGCTGAAGCTTTCTTT. Protein sequence: CASSLEQGLAEAFF.

The rearrangement joins TRBV28 to TRBJ1-4, with TRBD1 as a possible D gene (6 bases). The V end was cut by 4 bases, the J end by 4 bases, with 13 bases between. This CDR3 contains 15 residues. Looked up from germline, CDR1 is MDHEN and CDR2 is SYDVKM. In DNA, the CDR3 is TGTGCCAGCAGTTGGGCCGGACAGCTTAATGAAAAACTGTTTTTT. This sequence encodes CASSWAGQLNEKLFF. The whole variable domain, filled in from reference TRBV28 and TRBJ1-4, reads DVKVTQSSRYLVKRTGEKVFLECVQDMDHENMFWYRQDPGLGLRLIYFSYDVKMKEKGDIPEGYSVSREKKERFSLILESASTNQTSMYLCASSWAGQLNEKLFFGSGTQLSVL.

The chain carries TRBV5-5 and TRBJ1-6; 7 bases map to TRBD1. CDR1 and CDR2 (germline): SGHKS, YYEKEE (reference sequence). V gave up 0 bases and J gave up 6 bases; unmatched junction bases: 0. CDR3 length equals 14 residues. The CDR3 loop is CASSLDRGNSPLHF. In DNA, the CDR3 is TGTGCCAGCAGCTTGGACAGGGGTAATTCACCCCTCCACTTT. The variable domain in full, with the rest retrieved from reference TRBV5-5 and TRBJ1-6, is DAGVTQSPTHLIKTRGQQVTLRCSPISGHKSVSWYQQVLGQGPQFIFQYYEKEERGRGNFPDRFSARQFPNYSSELNVNALLLGDSALYLCASSLDRGNSPLHFGNGTRLTVT.

J is TRBJ1-5 and V is TRBV6-1; 11 bases are a match to TRBD1. V trimming: 1 base; J trimming: 2 bases; junction bases outside the gene matches: 1. The germline gives CDR1 MNHNS, CDR2 SASEGT. The CDR3 length is 16 residues. Written as DNA, the CDR3 is TGTGCCAGCAGTGAAGGGACAGGGGGCCGCAATCAGCCCCAGCATTTT. It encodes CASSEGTGGRNQPQHF.

The chain recombines TRBV4-2 with TRBJ2-1; TRBD2 agrees at 9 bases. With 2 bases clipped from V and 8 bases from J, the junction kept 13 bases outside the gene matches. Germline-derived CDR1 and CDR2 are LGHNA and YNFKEQ. The CDR3 has 17 residues. CDR3 DNA: TGTGCCAGCAGCCAAAATGCCCTGTGGACTAGCGTCGATGAGCAGTTCTTC. Its translation is CASSQNALWTSVDEQFF.

The gene calls are TRBV3-1 (or the pseudogene TRBV3-2) and TRBJ2-1; 8 bases map to TRBD2. The CDR3 runs to 16 residues. V lost 3 bases to trimming and J lost 0 bases; unmatched junction nucleotides: 4. In germline, CDR1 is LGHDT, CDR2 YNNKEL (reference sequence). The CDR3 loop reads CASSHELAASYNEQFF. In DNA, the CDR3 is TGTGCCAGCAGCCACGAACTAGCGGCCTCCTACAATGAGCAGTTCTTC.

This rearrangement joins TRBV20-1 to TRBJ2-1; the match to TRBD2 covers 13 bases. Germline CDR1 and CDR2: DFQATT and SNEGSKA (reference sequence). J was trimmed by 0 bases and V by 3 bases; bases with no gene match: 14. The length of the CDR3 is 20 residues. The CDR3 sequence: CSASPAGTSGIVLSYNEQFF. The CDR3 DNA follows: TGCAGTGCTAGTCCTGCCGGGACTAGCGGGATCGTCCTCTCCTACAATGAGCAGTTCTTC.

V usage is TRBV19 and J usage is TRBJ2-7, with D possibly matching TRBD1 (7 bases). Trimming cost V 4 bases and J 3 bases, with 16 bases left between them. CDR1 and CDR2 (germline): LNHDA, SQIVND (reference sequence). The CDR3 is 15 residues long. The CDR3 bases are TGTGCCAGTAGTAGGACTATACGACAGGGCTACGAGCAGTACTTC. Translating gives CASSRTIRQGYEQYF.

The chain combines TRBV19 with TRBJ1-1; a possible D gene is TRBD1 (6 bases). CDR3 length: 17 amino acids. The germline V gene encodes CDR1 LNHDA and CDR2 SQIVND (reference sequence). The V and J ends lost 3 bases and 1 base respectively, with 18 bases between them. CDR3 sequence (DNA): TGTGCCAGTAGTATTCCCCGTAGAATGACAGGGAACACTGAAGCTTTCTTT. Residues: CASSIPRRMTGNTEAFF. Combining the CDR3 with reference TRBV19 and TRBJ1-1 gives the whole variable domain DGGITQSPKYLFRKEGQNVTLSCEQNLNHDAMYWYRQDPGQGLRLIYYSQIVNDFQKGDIAEGYSVSREKKESFPLTVTSAQKNPTAFYLCASSIPRRMTGNTEAFFGQGTRLTVV.

The chain has TRBV19 and TRBJ2-1, with 10 nucleotides matching TRBD2. The V segment lost 6 bases and the J segment 1 base; nucleotides outside the gene matches: 12. CDR3 size: 18 residues. Germline V CDR1 and CDR2: LNHDA, SQIVND (reference sequence). Here the CDR3 DNA reads TGTGCCAGTAGCCGGGCCCGTCTAGCGGGGGTGTCCTACAATGAGCAGTTCTTC. It specifies CASSRARLAGVSYNEQFF.

The gene calls are TRBV3-1 (or the pseudogene TRBV3-2) and TRBJ2-3; D is perhaps TRBD2 (5 bases). Germline V gene lookup returns CDR1 LGHDT and CDR2 YNNKEL (reference sequence). Trimming removed 2 bases from V and 0 bases from J, with 12 bases in between. The CDR3 length is 16 residues. DNA of the CDR3: TGTGCCAGCAGCCAACGTCCGGGAACAAGCACAGATACGCAGTATTTT. Translated: CASSQRPGTSTDTQYF.

The gene calls are TRBV6-5 and TRBJ2-7, with 11 bases identical to TRBD1. The CDR3 spans 14 residues. The germline V gene encodes CDR1 MNHEY and CDR2 SVGAGI. The trim removed 6 bases at V and 2 bases at J, leaving 3 bases unmatched. This chain's CDR3 is CASRGQGATYEQYF. The DNA for the CDR3 is TGTGCCAGCAGAGGACAGGGGGCAACCTACGAGCAGTACTTC.

The chain carries TRBV24-1 and TRBJ2-3, with a possible D match to TRBD2 (6 bases). V was clipped by 0 bases and J by 1 base, with 19 bases between them. The CDR3 runs to 19 residues. Germline V CDR1 and CDR2: KGHDR, SFDVKD. CDR3 protein: CATSDLRQVGASGTDTQYF. The CDR3 coding sequence is TGTGCCACCAGTGATTTGCGGCAGGTCGGGGCTAGCGGCACAGATACGCAGTATTTT.

The chain links TRBV7-9 to TRBJ2-3; TRBD2 aligns across 12 bases. Germline V CDR1 and CDR2: SEHNR, FQNEAQ (reference sequence). The CDR3 totals 14 residues. Losses at the gene ends were 10 bases for V and 1 base for J; bases not matched to a gene: 3. CDR3 DNA sequence: TGTGCCACGCGGACTAGCGGGGGCACAGATACGCAGTATTTT. It yields the protein CATRTSGGTDTQYF.

The chain employs TRBV28 and TRBJ2-7; TRBD2 matches at 13 bases. Trimming took 4 bases from V and 3 from J; bases not matched to a gene: 3. The CDR3 loop spans 15 amino acids. Germline lookup yields CDR1 MDHEN and CDR2 SYDVKM. CDR3 nucleotides: TGTGCCAGCAGTTCACTAGCGGGGGGGGGCTACGAGCAGTACTTC. The encoded protein is CASSSLAGGGYEQYF.

The rearrangement links TRBV7-9 to TRBJ1-2; 7 bases align to TRBD1. The CDR3 is 17 amino acids. Germline V lookup: CDR1 SEHNR, CDR2 FQNEAQ (reference sequence). V lost 5 bases to trimming and J lost 4 bases; unmatched junction nucleotides: 16. CDR3 DNA: TGTGCCAGCAGCCCTAACCTGGGACAGCGCCTCGCCTATGGCTACACCTTC. This codes for CASSPNLGQRLAYGYTF. Using reference TRBV7-9 and TRBJ1-2 for the parts outside the CDR3, the full variable domain is DTGVSQNPRHKITKRGQNVTFRCDPISEHNRLYWYRQTLGQGPEFLTYFQNEAQLEKSRLLSDRFSAERPKGSFSTLEIQRTEQGDSAMYLCASSPNLGQRLAYGYTFGSGTRLTVV.

The chain uses TRBV7-8 and TRBJ1-2, with a possible D match to TRBD1 (5 bases). Germline V gene data show CDR1 as SGHVS and CDR2 as FQNEAQ. Trimming took off 10 bases at V and 3 bases at J, with 15 bases between the two ends. CDR3 size: 13 residues. CDR3 amino acids: CAIPSGGDYGYTF. The CDR3 DNA reads as TGTGCCATCCCTTCCGGGGGTGACTATGGCTACACCTTC.

The CDR3 DNA reads TGTGCCAGCAGCCGTTCCGGGACAGGGTACACAGATACGCAGTATTTT. This translates into CASSRSGTGYTDTQYF. V usage is TRBV3-1 (or the pseudogene TRBV3-2) and J usage is TRBJ2-3; 9 bases line up with TRBD1. V lost 4 bases to trimming and J lost 2 bases; unmatched junction nucleotides: 7. Per germline, CDR1 LGHDT and CDR2 YNNKEL (reference sequence). This CDR3 region has 16 residues.

This chain uses TRBV5-1 with TRBJ2-7; 10 positions agree with TRBD1. This CDR3 spans 18 amino acids. The ends lost 0 bases at V and 4 bases at J; junction bases unmatched: 13. Per germline, CDR1 SGHRS and CDR2 YFSETQ. CDR3 in amino acids: CASSLEDTGQGKRYEQYF. In DNA form, the CDR3 reads TGCGCCAGCAGCTTGGAAGATACGGGACAGGGGAAACGATACGAGCAGTACTTC.

V and J are TRBV5-4 and TRBJ2-1; 9 bases map to TRBD2. Unmatched junction bases numbered 17, after V lost 1 base and J lost 12 bases. The germline V gene has CDR1 SGHNT and CDR2 YYREEE (reference sequence). The CDR3 has 17 amino acids. DNA of the CDR3: TGTGCCAGCAGCTTGCCTAGCGGGGATCGACGTACGCTGGGGCAGTTCTTC. Protein sequence: CASSLPSGDRRTLGQFF.